The next 7 T cell receptor beta chains were all read from a single sample in a study of monozygotic twins with inflammatory bowel disease. TCRdb re-called the 5' RACE reads; one entry per CDR3 protein, DNA not given. Its table lists 300,000 to 400,000 distinct CDR3 sequences. The sample consisted of blood. These receptors came from a human donor with ulcerative colitis or Crohn's disease, or a healthy co-twin of an affected twin (not recorded which).

The chain employs TRBV12-3 or TRBV12-4 and TRBJ2-1; TCRdb gives TRBD2 as the D gene, but with no DNA this cannot be confirmed. The CDR3 totals 17 residues. This CDR3 reads CASRSGTSGGGWNEQFF.

The V call is TRBV5-6, the J call TRBJ2-1. This CDR3 is built from 13 residues. The germline CDR1 and CDR2 sequences are SGHDT and YYEEEE. The CDR3 loop reads CASSLDIPNEQFF. Variable domain in full (rest from reference TRBV5-6 and TRBJ2-1): DAGVTQSPTHLIKTRGQQVTLRCSPKSGHDTVSWYQQALGQGPQFIFQYYEEEERQRGNFPDRFSGHQFPNYSSELNVNALLLGDSALYLCASSLDIPNEQFFGPGTRLTVL.

The chain carries TRBV4-1 and TRBJ1-2. The length of the CDR3 is 15 residues. The germline V gene encodes CDR1 MGHRA and CDR2 YSYEKL. The CDR3 here is CASSHFAKANYGYTF.

The chain links TRBV2 to TRBJ2-1. This CDR3 contains 11 residues. Germline V gives CDR1 SNHLY, CDR2 FYNNEI. This chain's CDR3 is CASSVYNEQFF.

The chain combines TRBV7-3 with TRBJ2-3; without DNA, the TCRdb call of TRBD2 cannot be checked. The CDR3 length is 15 residues. Per germline, CDR1 SGHTA and CDR2 FQGTGA. CDR3 region: CASSPSGSSTDTQYF. The whole variable domain, filled in from reference TRBV7-3 and TRBJ2-3, reads GAGVSQTPSNKVTEKGKYVELRCDPISGHTALYWYRQSLGQGPEFLIYFQGTGAADDSGLPNDRFFAVRPEGSVSTLKIQRTERGDSAVYLCASSPSGSSTDTQYFGPGTRLTVL.

V gene TRBV3-1 combines with J gene TRBJ2-1; the D call from TCRdb, TRBD2, cannot be confirmed without DNA. Germline V gives CDR1 LGHDT, CDR2 YNNKEL (reference sequence). This CDR3 spans 16 amino acids. The CDR3 loop is CASTPQLAGDPNEQFF.

This chain connects TRBV5-1 to TRBJ1-2. CDR1 and CDR2 (germline): SGHRS, YFSETQ. This CDR3 is built from 16 residues. CDR3 sequence reads: CASTSTPLGGVHGYTF. Complete variable domain (other parts from reference TRBV5-1 and TRBJ1-2): KAGVTQTPRYLIKTRGQQVTLSCSPISGHRSVSWYQQTPGQGLQFLFEYFSETQRNKGNFPGRFSGRQFSNSRSEMNVSTLELGDSALYLCASTSTPLGGVHGYTFGSGTRLTVV.